A selection of T cell receptor beta chains follows, all from one sample in a study of identifying expanded T cells in peripheral blood. Clones were sequenced by immunoSEQ multiplex PCR, and TCRdb holds only the in-frame ones, with some missing. Seen here are about 110,000 clones, roughly 89% observed once, and the top ten hold 16%. Sequencing used blood. Receptors were obtained from a person between 18 and 75 years old in good health. Each CDR3 is given with its conserved first and last residue. Each record gives: D gene, clone size, J gene, V gene, CDR3 protein, CDR3 DNA. The D gene is left open where the match is weak. Size values are once, few and many counts, or a class for expanded clones, and some rows have none.

- - TRBJ2-2 TRBV10-1 CASMQGGTGELFF TGCGCCAGCATGCAGGGTGGCACCGGGGAGCTGTTTTTT
TRBD2 once TRBJ2-5 TRBV18 CASSPLAGGQQETQYF TGTGCCAGCTCACCCCTAGCGGGGGGCCAACAAGAGACCCAGTACTTC
- - TRBJ2-7 TRBV7-6 CASSSGSEQYF TGTGCCAGCAGCTCCGGCAGCGAGCAGTACTTC
TRBD2 once TRBJ2-5 TRBV5-1 CASSLVGQTSGETQYF TGCGCCAGCAGCTTGGTAGGCCAGACTAGCGGGGAGACCCAGTACTTC
- - TRBJ1-4 TRBV18 CASSLTSGGLDEKLFF TGTGCCAGCTCGCTTACCTCGGGGGGCCTGGATGAAAAACTGTTTTTT
- - TRBJ1-6 TRBV19 CASRRIEQGWSSPLHF TGTGCCAGTCGGAGAATAGAACAGGGCTGGAGTTCACCCCTCCACTTT
TRBD1 - TRBJ2-7 TRBV7-8 CASSLDGAGTGGFF TGTGCCAGCAGCTTAGATGGGGCCGGGACAGGGGGTTTCTTC
- - TRBJ2-1 TRBV7-6 CASSLGVTGRDNEQFF TGTGCCAGCAGCTTAGGGGTTACGGGAAGGGACAATGAGCAGTTCTTC
- - TRBJ1-4 TRBV2 CASSEGLGGTGEKLFF TGTGCCAGCAGTGAGGGACTGGGGGGAACAGGTGAAAAACTGTTTTTT
TRBD2 - TRBJ2-5 TRBV13 CASSFPETSGGETQYF TGTGCCAGCAGCTTCCCAGAGACTAGCGGGGGGGAGACCCAGTACTTC
- - TRBJ2-2 TRBV7-2 CASSPTTNTGELFF TGTGCCAGCAGCCCTACGACGAACACCGGGGAGCTGTTTTTT
TRBD2 - TRBJ2-3 TRBV19 CASAAGEDTDTQYF TGTGCCAGTGCAGCGGGGGAAGACACAGATACGCAGTATTTT
- - TRBJ2-1 TRBV18 CASSPVVATPSYNEQFF TGTGCCAGCTCACCGGTGGTAGCCACCCCCTCCTACAATGAGCAGTTCTTC
- once TRBJ2-1 TRBV5-5 CASSQVRGYAYNEQFF TGTGCCAGCAGCCAGGTTAGGGGGTATGCCTACAATGAGCAGTTCTTC
- - TRBJ1-2 TRBV29-1 CSVDLGGQGPRAGYTF TGCAGCGTCGACCTTGGGGGGCAGGGACCTAGGGCGGGCTACACCTTC
- - TRBJ2-7 TRBV6-5 CASTGRTGTVEQYF TGTGCCAGCACCGGGCGAACTGGGACGGTAGAGCAGTACTTC
- - TRBJ1-2 TRBV30 CAKTVLPRYGYTF TGTGCCAAGACAGTTTTACCCCGGTATGGCTACACCTTC
TRBD1 - TRBJ1-1 TRBV15 CATSHRDSVTNTEAFF TGTGCCACCAGCCACCGGGACAGTGTCACGAACACTGAAGCTTTCTTT
- - TRBJ1-2 TRBV2 CASSRTGLLGYTF TGTGCCAGCAGTCGAACAGGGCTTCTAGGCTACACCTTC
- - TRBJ1-3 TRBV14 CASSHYGVNPLSGNTIYF TGTGCCAGCAGCCACTATGGGGTAAACCCGCTCTCTGGAAACACCATATATTTT
TRBD1 few TRBJ1-2 TRBV5-5 CASSPREGADYGYTF TGTGCCAGCAGCCCCAGGGAGGGGGCAGACTATGGCTACACCTTC
TRBD1 - TRBJ2-7 TRBV7-9 CASSFWDRGFYEQYF TGTGCCAGCAGCTTTTGGGACAGGGGGTTCTACGAGCAGTACTTC
- - TRBJ1-2 TRBV2 CASSEDFWGYTF TGTGCCAGCAGTGAGGATTTTTGGGGCTACACCTTC
- - TRBJ2-5 TRBV2 CASSEVGGQETQYF TGTGCCAGCAGTGAAGTGGGGGGGCAGGAGACCCAGTACTTC
TRBD1 few TRBJ1-2 TRBV28 CASSYRGRDYGYTF TGTGCCAGCAGTTACAGGGGGCGCGACTATGGCTACACCTTC
TRBD2 - TRBJ2-5 TRBV18 CASSPSGQVFAQYF TGTGCCAGCTCACCTAGCGGGCAGGTGTTTGCCCAGTACTTC
TRBD1 - TRBJ2-7 TRBV18 CASSSGQGAIFYEQYF TGTGCCAGCTCTTCCGGACAGGGGGCGATCTTCTACGAGCAGTACTTC
- once TRBJ2-5 TRBV7-9 CASSFNRGGETQYF TGTGCCAGCAGCTTTAACAGGGGGGGCGAGACCCAGTACTTC
- - TRBJ1-1 TRBV6-1 CASTLALVITEAFF TGTGCCAGCACACTTGCATTGGTTATTACTGAAGCTTTCTTT
- - TRBJ1-5 TRBV28 CASSFVGRNQPQHF TGTGCCAGCAGTTTTGTGGGGCGCAATCAGCCCCAGCATTTT
- - TRBJ2-7 TRBV5-4 CASSLTTGAAETIYEQYF TGTGCCAGCAGCTTAACAACCGGGGCTGCGGAGACGATCTACGAGCAGTACTTC
- - TRBJ1-6 TRBV5-1 CASSLAQGNSPLHF TGCGCCAGCAGCTTGGCTCAGGGGAATTCACCCCTCCACTTT
- - TRBJ2-5 TRBV19 CASSTPTGETQYF TGTGCCAGTAGTACACCGACAGGAGAGACCCAGTACTTC
- once TRBJ1-1 TRBV7-9 CASSLSVSTGTEAFF TGTGCCAGCAGCTTATCGGTTAGTACCGGCACTGAAGCTTTCTTT
TRBD2 - TRBJ2-7 TRBV6-1 CASSEEPRRRAGVPYEQYF TGTGCCAGCAGTGAAGAACCCCGCCGTAGGGCGGGGGTCCCCTACGAGCAGTACTTC
- - TRBJ1-4 TRBV27 CASRLQGSNEKLFF TGTGCCAGCCGGCTCCAGGGGAGTAATGAAAAACTGTTTTTT
TRBD1 - TRBJ1-5 TRBV28 CASSHGQGPYSNQPQHF TGTGCCAGCAGTCATGGACAGGGGCCCTATAGCAATCAGCCCCAGCATTTT
- - TRBJ1-6 TRBV7-2 CASSLGTGGGRSPLHF TGTGCCAGCAGCTTAGGCACAGGCGGCGGTCGGTCACCCCTCCACTTT
- - TRBJ1-3 TRBV6-5 CASSDPGNTIYF TGTGCCAGCAGCGATCCAGGAAACACCATATATTTT
- - TRBJ2-5 TRBV6-5 CASRIAGAGAQTQYF TGTGCCAGCAGGATTGCGGGGGCCGGAGCTCAGACCCAGTACTTC
- - TRBJ1-2 TRBV19 CASSISEGRFGYGYTF TGTGCCAGTAGTATTAGCGAGGGGCGATTTGGCTATGGCTACACCTTC
TRBD1 - TRBJ2-4 TRBV5-1 CASSSGQGTLVIQYF TGCGCCAGCAGCTCTGGACAGGGCACCTTGGTCATTCAGTACTTC
- - TRBJ2-1 TRBV7-9 CASSLKGRNEQFF TGTGCCAGCAGCTTAAAGGGGAGGAATGAGCAGTTCTTC
- - TRBJ1-6 TRBV28 CASSSPGLGWPPLHF TGTGCCAGCAGTTCGCCGGGACTGGGGTGGCCACCCCTCCACTTT
TRBD1 - TRBJ1-2 TRBV9 CASSGRTGTDYGYTF TGTGCCAGCAGCGGGCGGACAGGGACGGACTATGGCTACACCTTC
TRBD1 - TRBJ1-2 TRBV6-6 CASTRQGAHGYTF TGTGCCAGCACCCGACAGGGAGCGCATGGCTACACCTTC
- once TRBJ2-5 TRBV13 CASSFEETQYF TGTGCCAGCAGCTTCGAAGAGACCCAGTACTTC
TRBD1 - TRBJ2-7 TRBV5-1 CASSGDRGLYEQYF TGCGCCAGCAGCGGCGACAGGGGGCTTTACGAGCAGTACTTC
- - TRBJ1-2 TRBV4-2 CASSQVEGLNYGYTF TGTGCCAGCAGCCAAGTGGAAGGGCTCAACTATGGCTACACCTTC
TRBD2 - TRBJ2-7 TRBV6-1 CASSWAGGSYEQYF TGTGCCAGCAGCTGGGCGGGGGGCTCCTACGAGCAGTACTTC
TRBD1 - TRBJ2-5 TRBV5-4 CASSLGTGDRKTQYF TGTGCCAGCAGCCTCGGGACAGGGGATAGAAAGACCCAGTACTTC
- few TRBJ1-6 TRBV7-9 CASSPLDETVGTLHF TGTGCCAGCAGCCCATTGGACGAGACAGTAGGTACCCTCCACTTT
- - TRBJ2-3 TRBV19 CASTSPSRGMRDTQYF TGTGCCAGTACCTCGCCTTCTCGGGGGATGAGAGATACGCAGTATTTT